This entry concerns a single T cell receptor beta chain. The antigen remains undetermined. This specimen comes from a study of T cell responses to AZD1222 COVID-19 vaccine. Some second doses came at about 4 weeks and others at about 12 weeks; these were pooled. TCRdb's table, derived via immunoSEQ multiplex PCR, lists solely in-frame clones and lacks some. The table lists tens of thousands of clones, 85% to 90% of them singletons. The CDR3 runs to 10 residues. Germline CDR1 reads SGHTA; CDR2 reads FQGNSA. V was shortened by 8 bases and J by 4 bases, with 5 bases between the two germline ends. Study observations and caveats: Vaccine-related CD4 TCRs covered spike, predominating at 160-218 and 743-854.

The chain joins TRBV7-2 to TRBJ1-1; D call uncertain. The receptor comes from an adult who received the AZD1222 COVID-19 vaccine. Sample: peripheral blood, taken 28 days after the second AZD1222 dose. The CDR3 DNA sequence: TGTGCCAGCGGTTTCACTGAAGCTTTCTTT. This encodes CASGFTEAFF.